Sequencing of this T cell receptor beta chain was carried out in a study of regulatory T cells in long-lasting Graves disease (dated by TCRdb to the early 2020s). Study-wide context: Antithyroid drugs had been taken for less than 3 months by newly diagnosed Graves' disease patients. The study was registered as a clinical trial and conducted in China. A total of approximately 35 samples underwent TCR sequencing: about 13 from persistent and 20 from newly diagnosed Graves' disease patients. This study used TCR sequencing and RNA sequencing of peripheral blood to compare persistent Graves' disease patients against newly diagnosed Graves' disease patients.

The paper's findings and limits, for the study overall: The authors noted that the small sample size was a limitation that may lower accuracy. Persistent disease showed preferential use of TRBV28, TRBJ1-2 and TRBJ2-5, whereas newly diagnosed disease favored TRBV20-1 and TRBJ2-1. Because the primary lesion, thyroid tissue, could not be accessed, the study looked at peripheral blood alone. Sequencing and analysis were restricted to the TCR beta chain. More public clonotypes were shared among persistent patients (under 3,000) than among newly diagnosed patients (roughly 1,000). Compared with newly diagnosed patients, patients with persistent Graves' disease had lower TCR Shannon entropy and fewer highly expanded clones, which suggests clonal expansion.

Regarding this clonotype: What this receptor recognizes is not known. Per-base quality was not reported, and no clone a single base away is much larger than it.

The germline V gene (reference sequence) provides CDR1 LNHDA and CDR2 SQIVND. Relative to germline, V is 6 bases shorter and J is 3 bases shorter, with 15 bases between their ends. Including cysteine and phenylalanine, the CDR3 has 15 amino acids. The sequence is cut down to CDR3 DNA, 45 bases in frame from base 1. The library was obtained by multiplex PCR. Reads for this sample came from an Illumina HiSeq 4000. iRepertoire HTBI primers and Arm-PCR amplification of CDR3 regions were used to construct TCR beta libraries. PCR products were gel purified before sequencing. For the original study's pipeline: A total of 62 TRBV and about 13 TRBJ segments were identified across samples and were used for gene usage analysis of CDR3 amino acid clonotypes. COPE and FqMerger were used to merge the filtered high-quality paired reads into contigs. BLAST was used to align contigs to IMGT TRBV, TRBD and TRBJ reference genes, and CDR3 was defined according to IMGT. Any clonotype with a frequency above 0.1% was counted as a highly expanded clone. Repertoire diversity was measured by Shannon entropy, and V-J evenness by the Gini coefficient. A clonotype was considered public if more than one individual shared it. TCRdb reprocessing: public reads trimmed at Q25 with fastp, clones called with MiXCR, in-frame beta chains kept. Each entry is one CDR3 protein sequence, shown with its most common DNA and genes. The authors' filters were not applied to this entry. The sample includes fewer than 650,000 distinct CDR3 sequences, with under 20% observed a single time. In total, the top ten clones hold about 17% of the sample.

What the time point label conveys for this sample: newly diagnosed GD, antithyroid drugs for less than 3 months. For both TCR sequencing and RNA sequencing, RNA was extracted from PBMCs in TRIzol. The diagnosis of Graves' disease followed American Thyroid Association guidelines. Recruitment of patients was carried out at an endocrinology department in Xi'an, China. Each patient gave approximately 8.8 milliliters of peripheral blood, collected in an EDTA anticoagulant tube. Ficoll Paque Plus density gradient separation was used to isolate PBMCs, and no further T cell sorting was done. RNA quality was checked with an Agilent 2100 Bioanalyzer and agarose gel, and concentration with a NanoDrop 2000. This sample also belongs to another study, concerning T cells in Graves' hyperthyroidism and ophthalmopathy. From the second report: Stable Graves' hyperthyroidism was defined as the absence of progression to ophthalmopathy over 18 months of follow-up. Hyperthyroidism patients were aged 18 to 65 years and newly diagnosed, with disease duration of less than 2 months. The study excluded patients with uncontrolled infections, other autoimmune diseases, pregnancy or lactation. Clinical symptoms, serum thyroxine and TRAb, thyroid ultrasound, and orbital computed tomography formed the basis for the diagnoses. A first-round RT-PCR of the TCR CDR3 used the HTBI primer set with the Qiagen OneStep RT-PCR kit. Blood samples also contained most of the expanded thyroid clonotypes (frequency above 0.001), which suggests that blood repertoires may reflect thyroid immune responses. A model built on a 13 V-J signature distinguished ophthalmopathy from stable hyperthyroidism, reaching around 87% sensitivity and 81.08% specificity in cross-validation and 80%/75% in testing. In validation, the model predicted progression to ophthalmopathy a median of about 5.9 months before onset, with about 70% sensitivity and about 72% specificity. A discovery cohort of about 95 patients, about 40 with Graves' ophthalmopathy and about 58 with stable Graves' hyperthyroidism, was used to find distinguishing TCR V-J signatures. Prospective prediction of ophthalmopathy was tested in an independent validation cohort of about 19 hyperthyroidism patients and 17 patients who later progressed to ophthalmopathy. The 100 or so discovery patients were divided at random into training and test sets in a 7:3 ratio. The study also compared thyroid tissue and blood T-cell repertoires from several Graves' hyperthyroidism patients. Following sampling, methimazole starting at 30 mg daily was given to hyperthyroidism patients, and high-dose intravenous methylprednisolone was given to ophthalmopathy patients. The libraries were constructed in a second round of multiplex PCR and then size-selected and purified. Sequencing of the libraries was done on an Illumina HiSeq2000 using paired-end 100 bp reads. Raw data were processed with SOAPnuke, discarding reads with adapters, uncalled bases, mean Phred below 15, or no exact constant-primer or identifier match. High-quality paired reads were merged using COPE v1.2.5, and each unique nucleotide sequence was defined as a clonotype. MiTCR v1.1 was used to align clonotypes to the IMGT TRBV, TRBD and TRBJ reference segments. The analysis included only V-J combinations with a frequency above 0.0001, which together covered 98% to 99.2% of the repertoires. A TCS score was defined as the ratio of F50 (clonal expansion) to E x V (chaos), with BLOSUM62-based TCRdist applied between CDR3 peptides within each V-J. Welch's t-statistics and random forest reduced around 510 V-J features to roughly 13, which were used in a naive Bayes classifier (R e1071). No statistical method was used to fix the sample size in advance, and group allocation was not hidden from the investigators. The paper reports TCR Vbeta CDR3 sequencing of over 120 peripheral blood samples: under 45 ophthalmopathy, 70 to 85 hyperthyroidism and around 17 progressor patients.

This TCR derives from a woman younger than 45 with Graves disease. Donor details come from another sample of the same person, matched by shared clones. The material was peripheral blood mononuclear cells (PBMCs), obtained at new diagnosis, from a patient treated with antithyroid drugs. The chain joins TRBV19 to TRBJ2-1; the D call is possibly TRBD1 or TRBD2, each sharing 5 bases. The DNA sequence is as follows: TGTGCCAGTAGAGGGTCTGGGGGTTACTACAATGAGCAGTTCTTC. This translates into CASRGSGGYYNEQFF.